Sequencing of this T cell receptor beta chain was carried out in a study of cytomegalovirus exposure and HLA in healthy donors. CDR1 GTSNPN and CDR2 SVGIG come from the germline V gene (reference sequence). Trimming took off 8 bases at V and 0 bases at J, with 8 bases between the two ends. This CDR3 is built from 11 residues. The PCR had 60 Vbeta and 13 Jbeta primers. The method was immunoSEQ multiplex PCR; TCRdb's version includes in-frame clones alone and lacks a portion of them. The data show roughly 160,000 clones, approximately 80% seen once. The sample comprised PBMCs. The J gene is TRBJ2-7, the V gene TRBV30; perhaps TRBD2 as D (7 bases). This clonotype was obtained from a man in his fifties in good health and CMV-seropositive. The CDR3 DNA sequence: TGTGCCGGGGGGGCCTCCTACGAGCAGTACTTC. Protein product: CAGGASYEQYF.